The 22 T cell receptor beta chains in this list originate from one sample, sequenced in a study of cytomegalovirus exposure and HLA in healthy donors. Amplification used 60 Vbeta primers and 13 Jbeta primers. This table comes from immunoSEQ multiplex PCR, and its TCRdb copy is limited to in-frame clones, with some not included. The table gives about 130,000 clones; the top ten clones make up around 1.6% of it. The sample taken for sequencing was PBMCs. Receptor source: a woman aged 40 to 50 in good health and CMV-seropositive.

This rearrangement joins TRBV7-2 to TRBJ1-2, with 9 bases matching TRBD1. The germline CDR1 and CDR2 sequences are SGHTA and FQGNSA. Losses at the gene ends were 5 bases for V and 5 bases for J; bases not matched to a gene: 3. The CDR3 has 13 amino acids. The CDR3 region has the DNA TGTGCCAGCAGCCGGACAGGGGAATATGGCTACACCTTC. The encoded protein is CASSRTGEYGYTF.

The V call is TRBV5-6, the J call TRBJ2-1; 8 nucleotides align to TRBD1. V lost 3 bases to trimming and J lost 14 bases; unmatched junction nucleotides: 4. The CDR3 runs 11 residues. Germline-derived CDR1 and CDR2 are SGHDT and YYEEEE. CDR3 protein: CASSYGQGEFF. The CDR3 coding sequence is TGTGCCAGCAGCTACGGACAGGGCGAGTTCTTC.

V gene TRBV7-3 combines with J gene TRBJ2-7; 9 positions agree with TRBD1. The CDR3 totals 15 residues. Looked up from germline, CDR1 is SGHTA and CDR2 is FQGTGA. With V trimmed by 2 bases and J by 0 bases, 2 bases remained unmatched. CDR3 DNA sequence: TGTGCCAGCAGCTTAGGACAGGGGTTCTCCTACGAGCAGTACTTC. Encoded protein: CASSLGQGFSYEQYF.

This chain links TRBV29-1 with TRBJ2-7; 8 nucleotides agree with TRBD1. Looked up from germline, CDR1 is SQVTM and CDR2 is ANQGSEA. Trimming cost V 5 bases and J 6 bases; bases outside gene matches: 12. The length of the CDR3 is 14 residues. The CDR3 nucleotides are TGCAGCGTTAATAGACAGGGGAGTTCGACCGAGCAGTACTTC. Amino acid sequence: CSVNRQGSSTEQYF.

The chain recombines TRBV30 with TRBJ2-5, with D tentatively TRBD2 (6 bases). Germline CDR1 GTSNPN, CDR2 SVGIG (reference sequence). Trimming took off 5 bases at V and 3 bases at J, with 16 bases between the two ends. This CDR3 contains 14 residues. CDR3 nucleotides: TGTGCCTGGGGGCGGGGTGGAACAGAAGAGACCCAGTACTTC. Translating it yields CAWGRGGTEETQYF. The full variable domain, rest sourced from reference TRBV30 and TRBJ2-5, is SQTIHQWPATLVQPVGSPLSLECTVEGTSNPNLYWYRQAAGRGLQLLFYSVGIGQISSEVPQNLSASRPQDRQFILSSKKLLLSDSGFYLCAWGRGGTEETQYFGPGTRLLVL.

The chain has TRBV7-8 and TRBJ2-5; 7 bases map to TRBD2. CDR3 length equals 13 residues. Germline CDR1 and CDR2: SGHVS and FQNEAQ. Trimming at V came to 5 bases and at J to 11 bases, leaving 11 bases not matched to a gene. In nucleotides, the CDR3 is TGTGCCAGCAGCCCCAGGGCTCGGGGGGAGCAGTACTTC. Its translation: CASSPRARGEQYF.

The V call is TRBV6-5, the J call TRBJ2-5; weak D call: TRBD1 (6 bases). The V gene lost 2 bases and the J gene lost 3 bases, with 10 bases spanning the gap. CDR3 length: 14 amino acids. The germline CDR1 and CDR2 sequences are MNHEY and SVGAGI. The CDR3 region has the DNA TGTGCCAGCAGTTACGGGCCAGGGGAAGAGACCCAGTACTTC. As protein: CASSYGPGEETQYF.

The chain uses TRBV5-4 and TRBJ1-4; D is possibly TRBD1 (6 bases). V dropped 0 bases and J dropped 2 bases, with 11 bases sitting between them. This CDR3 contains 16 residues. Germline V CDR1 and CDR2: SGHNT, YYREEE (reference sequence). CDR3 DNA sequence: TGTGCCAGCAGCTTGGCCGAAAGGGGGACTAATGAAAAACTGTTTTTT. Translated, it gives CASSLAERGTNEKLFF.

Details on this clone: In the same sample, other DNA sequences code for this CDR3. The V gene is TRBV18, the J gene TRBJ2-5; D possibly corresponds to TRBD2 (5 bases). V gave up 0 bases and J gave up 3 bases, with 5 bases separating them. Germline-derived CDR1 and CDR2 are KGHSH and LQKENI. CDR3 length: 13 amino acids. The chain's CDR3 is CASSPPGEETQYF. The CDR3 coding sequence is TGTGCCAGCTCACCACCGGGAGAAGAGACCCAGTACTTC.

This sequence joins TRBV27 and TRBJ1-5; tentatively, D is TRBD1 (5 bases). This CDR3 contains 18 residues. Per germline, CDR1 MNHEY and CDR2 SMNVEV (reference sequence). The ends were cut back, 10 bases at V and 7 bases at J, with 32 bases in the middle. CDR3 nucleotides: TGTGCCACCTGTAAGGGCCACGGTACAAGGTACGGACACCAGCCCCAGCATTTT. It specifies CATCKGHGTRYGHQPQHF.

The chain couples TRBV7-9 to TRBJ2-7; D is possibly TRBD1 (6 bases). Germline V CDR1 and CDR2: SEHNR, FQNEAQ (reference sequence). The CDR3 length is 16 residues. The V and J ends lost 1 base and 1 base respectively, with 14 bases between them. In DNA form, the CDR3 reads TGTGCCAGCAGCTTAGTCACAGGGCCCCTTTCCTACGAGCAGTACTTC. As protein: CASSLVTGPLSYEQYF.

The rearrangement links TRBV28 to TRBJ2-3, with 10 bases matching TRBD1. The V and J ends lost 4 bases and 10 bases, in that order; junction bases with no gene match: 23. Germline V lookup: CDR1 MDHEN, CDR2 SYDVKM. The CDR3 covers 19 residues. CDR3: CASSWGQGTGRSIGLAQYF. The DNA of the CDR3 is TGTGCCAGCAGTTGGGGACAGGGGACGGGACGGAGCATCGGTCTAGCGCAGTATTTT.

V is TRBV28 and J is TRBJ1-5, with TRBD1 matching over 8 bases. J was trimmed by 3 bases and V by 6 bases; bases with no gene match: 7. Germline CDR1 and CDR2: MDHEN and SYDVKM. The CDR3 runs 15 residues. CDR3 bases: TGTGCCAGCAGACCCACAGGGGGGGACAATCAGCCCCAGCATTTT. Amino acid sequence: CASRPTGGDNQPQHF.

The chain couples TRBV7-8 to TRBJ2-5, with TRBD1 matching 8 bases. Germline lookup yields CDR1 SGHVS and CDR2 FQNEAQ. This CDR3 spans 18 amino acids. V lost 1 base, J lost 2 bases, and 12 bases stayed unmatched. CDR3 amino acids: CASSLDIWQGADQETQYF. CDR3 DNA sequence: TGTGCCAGCAGCTTAGATATCTGGCAGGGGGCCGATCAAGAGACCCAGTACTTC.

The genes are TRBV29-1 and TRBJ1-1, with 9 nucleotides matching TRBD1. V was clipped by 8 bases and J by 5 bases; unmatched bases: 12. Germline loops: CDR1 SQVTM, CDR2 ANQGSEA. CDR3 size: 14 residues. Here the CDR3 DNA reads TGCAGCATGGTCCGGGGACAGGGCGCGACTGAAGCTTTCTTT. Protein product: CSMVRGQGATEAFF.

The genes are TRBV18 and TRBJ2-2; 8 nucleotides align to TRBD2. The germline CDR1 and CDR2 sequences are KGHSH and LQKENI. V gave up 5 bases and J gave up 2 bases; unmatched junction bases: 4. The CDR3 spans 15 residues. CDR3 loop: CASSERESNTGELFF. The CDR3 region has the DNA TGTGCCAGCTCAGAGCGGGAGAGTAACACCGGGGAGCTGTTTTTT.

This chain uses TRBV6-5 with TRBJ2-5; TRBD2 is a possible D gene (5 bases). With the DNA end fitting TRBJ2-7 better, the J assignment may be wrong. The CDR3 length is 13 residues. Germline V gene sequence: CDR1 MNHEY, CDR2 SVGAGI. CDR3 protein: CASSYRDSYEQYF. CDR3 sequence (DNA): TGTGCCAGCAGTTATCGGGACTCCTACGAGCAGTACTTC.

The rearrangement uses TRBV6-5 and TRBJ2-5; a weak D match, TRBD1 (5 bases). Trimming pared 1 base from V and 2 bases from J, leaving 11 bases between. The CDR3 has 15 amino acids. The germline V gene encodes CDR1 MNHEY and CDR2 SVGAGI. The CDR3 here is CASSYWQGRQETQYF. In nucleotides, the CDR3 is TGTGCCAGCAGTTACTGGCAGGGTAGGCAAGAGACCCAGTACTTC.

The CDR3 DNA reads TGTGCCAGCAGTTACTCCGGCAGCGCTGGAAACACCATATATTTT. It encodes CASSYSGSAGNTIYF. J is TRBJ1-3 and V is TRBV6-5, with no clear D. The CDR3 sequence is 15 residues long. Trimming took off 0 bases at V and 2 bases at J, with 8 bases between the two ends. CDR1 is MNHEY and CDR2 is SVGAGI in the germline V gene.

The gene calls are TRBV28 and TRBJ1-5; TRBD1 is a possible D gene (6 bases). V lost 2 bases, J lost 0 bases, and 11 bases lay in between. Looked up from germline, CDR1 is MDHEN and CDR2 is SYDVKM. There are 16 residues in the CDR3. CDR3 protein: CASSLRQDVSNQPQHF. CDR3 bases: TGTGCCAGCAGTTTAAGACAGGACGTTAGCAATCAGCCCCAGCATTTT.

Points on this clone: Other nucleotide sequences from this sample produce the same CDR3. The CDR3 is CASSSGLGPSSYNEQFF. CDR3 DNA sequence: TGCGCCAGCAGCTCGGGACTAGGCCCGAGCTCCTACAATGAGCAGTTCTTC. The chain uses TRBV5-1 and TRBJ2-1, with 8 bases lining up with TRBD2. V trimming: 3 bases; J trimming: 0 bases; junction bases outside the gene matches: 8. Germline V lookup: CDR1 SGHRS, CDR2 YFSETQ. The CDR3 has 17 amino acids.

The chain is built from TRBV6-1 and TRBJ2-7, with D maybe TRBD1 (6 bases). This CDR3 is built from 18 residues. Between the trimmed V and J ends, which lost 0 bases and 3 bases, there was a span of 21 bases. Germline assignment: CDR1 MNHNS and CDR2 SASEGT. The CDR3 sequence: CASSEALLRNRADYEQYF. CDR3 bases: TGTGCCAGCAGTGAAGCGCTTCTCCGGAACAGGGCCGACTACGAGCAGTACTTC.